This section outlines one T cell receptor (beta chain) sequence together with its context. What it binds is unknown. Clinical symptoms and serum thyroxine were used for diagnosis; TRAb, thyroid ultrasound and orbital computed tomography were also relied on. This record comes from a study of Graves' ophthalmopathy and Graves' hyperthyroidism. Amplification from RNA transcripts yielded the TCR beta CDR3 regions. HTBI primers primed a first-round RT-PCR, and a second-round multiplex PCR followed. TCRdb re-derived calls from the multiplex PCR reads in MiXCR, one entry per CDR3 protein. The sample consists of 300,000 to 400,000 distinct CDR3 sequences, 17% of them appearing once. Study results and caveats: For separating ophthalmopathy from stable hyperthyroidism, a 13-signature model gave approximately 90% sensitivity and about 80% specificity. Forecasting of ophthalmopathy progression by the model achieved more than 70% sensitivity and roughly 72% specificity.

J gave up 4 bases and V 3 bases, and 12 bases lay outside the gene matches. Germline CDR1 reads DFQATT; CDR2 reads SNEGSKA (reference sequence). This CDR3 region has 17 residues. This TCR derives from an adult woman with stable Graves' hyperthyroidism. The rearrangement joins TRBV20-1 to TRBJ2-2, with TRBD1 matching over 9 bases. Sequences were obtained from peripheral blood. DNA of the CDR3: TGCAGTGCTAGTGGTTCGGGGGACAGGGTCCCCACCGGGGAGCTGTTTTTT. Translated: CSASGSGDRVPTGELFF.